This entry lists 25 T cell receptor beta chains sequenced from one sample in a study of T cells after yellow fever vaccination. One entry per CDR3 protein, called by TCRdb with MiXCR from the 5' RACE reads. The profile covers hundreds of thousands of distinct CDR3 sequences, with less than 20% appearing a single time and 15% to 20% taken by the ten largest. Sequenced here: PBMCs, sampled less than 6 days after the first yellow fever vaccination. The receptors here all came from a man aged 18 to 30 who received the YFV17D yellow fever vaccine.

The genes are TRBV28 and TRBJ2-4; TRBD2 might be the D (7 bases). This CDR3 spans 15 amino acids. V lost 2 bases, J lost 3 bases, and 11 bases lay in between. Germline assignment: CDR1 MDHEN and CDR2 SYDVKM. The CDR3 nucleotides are TGTGCCAGCAGTTTAGGGCGGGGGCGCAAAAACATTCAGTACTTC. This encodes CASSLGRGRKNIQYF.

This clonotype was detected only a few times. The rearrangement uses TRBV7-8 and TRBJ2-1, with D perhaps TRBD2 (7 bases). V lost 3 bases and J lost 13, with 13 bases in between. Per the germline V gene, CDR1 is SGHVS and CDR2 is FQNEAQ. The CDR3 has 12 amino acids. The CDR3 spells CASSFGGLDQFF. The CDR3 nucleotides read TGTGCCAGCAGCTTCGGGGGGCTAGATCAGTTCTTC.

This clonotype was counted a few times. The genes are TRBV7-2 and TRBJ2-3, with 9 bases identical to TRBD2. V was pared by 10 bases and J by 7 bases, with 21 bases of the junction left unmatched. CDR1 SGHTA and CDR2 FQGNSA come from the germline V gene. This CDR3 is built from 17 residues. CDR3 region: CATPNRSGGRPLYTQYF. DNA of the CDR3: TGTGCCACACCAAATAGGAGCGGGGGGCGACCCCTTTATACGCAGTATTTT.

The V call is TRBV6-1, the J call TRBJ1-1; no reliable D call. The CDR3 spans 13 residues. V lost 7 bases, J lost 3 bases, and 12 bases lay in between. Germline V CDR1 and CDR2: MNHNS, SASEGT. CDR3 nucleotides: TGTGCCAGCAAACGATCGGTCCACACTGAAGCTTTCTTT. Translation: CASKRSVHTEAFF.

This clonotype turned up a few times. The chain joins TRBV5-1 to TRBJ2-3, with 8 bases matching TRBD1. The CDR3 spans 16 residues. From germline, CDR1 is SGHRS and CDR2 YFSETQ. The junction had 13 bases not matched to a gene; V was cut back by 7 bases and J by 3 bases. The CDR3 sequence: CASRIGDRGWTDTQYF. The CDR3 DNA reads TGCGCCAGCCGCATCGGCGACAGGGGTTGGACAGATACGCAGTATTTT.

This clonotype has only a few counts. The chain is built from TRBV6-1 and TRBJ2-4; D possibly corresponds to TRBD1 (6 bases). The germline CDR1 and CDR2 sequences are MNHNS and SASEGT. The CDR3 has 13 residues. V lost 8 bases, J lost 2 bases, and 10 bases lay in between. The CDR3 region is CASSGQSKNIQYF. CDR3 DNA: TGTGCCAGCTCAGGACAGTCCAAAAACATTCAGTACTTC.

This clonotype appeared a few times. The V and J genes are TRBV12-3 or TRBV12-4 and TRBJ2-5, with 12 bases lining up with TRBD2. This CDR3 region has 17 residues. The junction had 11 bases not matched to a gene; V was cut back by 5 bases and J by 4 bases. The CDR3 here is CASSPRALAGGLETQYF. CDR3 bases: TGTGCCAGCAGTCCGAGGGCCCTAGCGGGGGGGCTAGAGACCCAGTACTTC.

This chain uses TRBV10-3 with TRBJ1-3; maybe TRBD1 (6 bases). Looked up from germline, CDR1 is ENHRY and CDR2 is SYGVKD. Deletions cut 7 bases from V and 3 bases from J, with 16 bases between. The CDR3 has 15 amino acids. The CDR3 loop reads CAITPGDLVGNTIYF. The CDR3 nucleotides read TGTGCCATCACCCCAGGGGACTTGGTTGGAAACACCATATATTTT.

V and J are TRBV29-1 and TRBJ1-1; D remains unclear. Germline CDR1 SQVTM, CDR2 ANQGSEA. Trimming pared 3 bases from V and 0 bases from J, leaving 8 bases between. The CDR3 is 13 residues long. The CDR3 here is CSVDSSMNTEAFF. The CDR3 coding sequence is TGCAGCGTTGACAGTAGCATGAACACTGAAGCTTTCTTT.

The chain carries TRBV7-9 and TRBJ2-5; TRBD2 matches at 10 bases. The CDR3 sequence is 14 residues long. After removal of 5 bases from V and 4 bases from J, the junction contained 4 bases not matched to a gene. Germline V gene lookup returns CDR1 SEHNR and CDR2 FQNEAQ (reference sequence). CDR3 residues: CASSPPSGGETQYF. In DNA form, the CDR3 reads TGTGCCAGCAGCCCACCTAGCGGGGGAGAGACCCAGTACTTC.

CDR3 sequence (DNA): TGTGCCTCCAGCTTCCGCGGGACAGAAAGCCTCGAGCAGTACTTC. Its translation: CASSFRGTESLEQYF. The genes are TRBV3-1 and TRBJ2-7, with D possibly matching TRBD1 (7 bases). CDR1 and CDR2 from the germline V gene are LGHDT and YNNKEL (reference sequence). V was trimmed by 11 bases and J by 6 bases, leaving 26 bases between them. The CDR3 length is 15 residues.

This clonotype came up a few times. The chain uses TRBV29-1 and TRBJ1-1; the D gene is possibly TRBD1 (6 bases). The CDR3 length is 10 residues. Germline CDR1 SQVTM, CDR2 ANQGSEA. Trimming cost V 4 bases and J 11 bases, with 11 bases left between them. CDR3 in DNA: TGCAGCGTTGTTCAGGGGAAGGCTTTCTTT. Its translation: CSVVQGKAFF.

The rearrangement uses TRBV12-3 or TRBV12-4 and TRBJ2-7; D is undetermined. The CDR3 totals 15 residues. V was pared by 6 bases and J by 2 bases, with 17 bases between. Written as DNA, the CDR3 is TGTGCCAGCAGCCGACGGAAGGACGGACCCTACGAGCAGTACTTC. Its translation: CASSRRKDGPYEQYF.

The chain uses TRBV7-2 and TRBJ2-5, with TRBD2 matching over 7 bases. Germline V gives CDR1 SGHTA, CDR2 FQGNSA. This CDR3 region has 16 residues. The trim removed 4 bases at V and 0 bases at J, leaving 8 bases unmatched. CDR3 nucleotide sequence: TGTGCCAGCAGCTCCCCCGGGGGGAGGTACCAAGAGACCCAGTACTTC. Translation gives CASSSPGGRYQETQYF.

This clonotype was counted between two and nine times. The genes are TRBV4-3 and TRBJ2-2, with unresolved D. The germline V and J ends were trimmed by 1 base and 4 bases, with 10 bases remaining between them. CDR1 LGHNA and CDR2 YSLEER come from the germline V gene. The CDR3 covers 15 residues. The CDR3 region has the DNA TGCGCCAGCAGCCAAGGGTATAAAAGCACCGGGGAGCTGTTTTTT. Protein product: CASSQGYKSTGELFF.

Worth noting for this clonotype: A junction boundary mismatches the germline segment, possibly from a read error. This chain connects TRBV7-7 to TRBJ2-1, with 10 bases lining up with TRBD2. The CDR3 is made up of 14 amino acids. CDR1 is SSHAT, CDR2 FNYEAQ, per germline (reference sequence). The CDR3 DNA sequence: TGTGCTAGCAGCCCCGGACTAGCGGCCCATGAGCAGTTCTTC. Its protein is CASSPGLAAHEQFF.

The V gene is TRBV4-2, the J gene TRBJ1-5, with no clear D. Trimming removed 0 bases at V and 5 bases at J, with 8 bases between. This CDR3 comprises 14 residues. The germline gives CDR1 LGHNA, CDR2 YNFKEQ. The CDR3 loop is CASSQDLSDQPQHF. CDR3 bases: TGTGCCAGCAGCCAAGATCTCTCCGATCAGCCCCAGCATTTT.

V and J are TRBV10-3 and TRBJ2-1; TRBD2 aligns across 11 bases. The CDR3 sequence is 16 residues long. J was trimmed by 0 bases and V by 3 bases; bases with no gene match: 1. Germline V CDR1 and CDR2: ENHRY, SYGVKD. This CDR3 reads CAISDGLAGSYNEQFF. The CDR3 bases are TGTGCCATCAGTGACGGACTAGCGGGCTCCTACAATGAGCAGTTCTTC.

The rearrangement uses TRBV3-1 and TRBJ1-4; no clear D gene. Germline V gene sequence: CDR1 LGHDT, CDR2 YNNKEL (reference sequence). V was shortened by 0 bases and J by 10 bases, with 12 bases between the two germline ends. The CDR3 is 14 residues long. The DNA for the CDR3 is TGTGCCAGCAGCCAAGAGTCGAACGGAGGAAAACTGTTTTTT. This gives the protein CASSQESNGGKLFF.

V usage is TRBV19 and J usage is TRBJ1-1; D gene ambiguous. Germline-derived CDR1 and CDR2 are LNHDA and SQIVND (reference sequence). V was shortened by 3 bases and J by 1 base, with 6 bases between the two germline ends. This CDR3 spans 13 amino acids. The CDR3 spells CASSIMENTEAFF. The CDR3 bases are TGTGCCAGTAGTATCATGGAGAACACTGAAGCTTTCTTT.

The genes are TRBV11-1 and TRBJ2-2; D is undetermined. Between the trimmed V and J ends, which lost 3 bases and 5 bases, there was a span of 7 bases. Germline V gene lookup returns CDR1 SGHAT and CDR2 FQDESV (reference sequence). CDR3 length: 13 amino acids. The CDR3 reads CASSFFGTGELFF. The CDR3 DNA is TGTGCCAGCAGCTTTTTTGGTACCGGGGAGCTGTTTTTT.

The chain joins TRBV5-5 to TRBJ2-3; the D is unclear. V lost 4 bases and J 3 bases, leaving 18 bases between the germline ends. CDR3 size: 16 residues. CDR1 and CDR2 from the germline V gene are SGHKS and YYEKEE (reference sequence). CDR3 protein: CASSHMLFGKTDTQYF. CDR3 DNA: TGTGCCAGCAGCCATATGCTCTTTGGAAAAACAGATACGCAGTATTTT.

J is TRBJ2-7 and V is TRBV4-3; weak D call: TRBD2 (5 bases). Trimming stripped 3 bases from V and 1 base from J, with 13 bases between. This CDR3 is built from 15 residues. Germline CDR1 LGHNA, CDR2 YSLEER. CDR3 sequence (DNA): TGCGCCAGCAGCCAGGACTCGCGCCAATCCTACGAGCAGTACTTC. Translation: CASSQDSRQSYEQYF.

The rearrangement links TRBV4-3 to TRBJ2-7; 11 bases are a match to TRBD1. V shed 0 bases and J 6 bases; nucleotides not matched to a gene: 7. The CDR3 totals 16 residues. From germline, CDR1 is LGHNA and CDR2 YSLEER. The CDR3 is CASSQDPGTGGGEQYF. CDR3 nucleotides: TGCGCCAGCAGCCAAGATCCCGGGACAGGGGGTGGCGAGCAGTACTTC.

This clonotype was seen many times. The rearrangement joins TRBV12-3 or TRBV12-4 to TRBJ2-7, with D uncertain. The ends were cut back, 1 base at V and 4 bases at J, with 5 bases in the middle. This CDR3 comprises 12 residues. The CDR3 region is CASSLGRYEQYF. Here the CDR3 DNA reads TGTGCCAGCAGTTTAGGCCGGTACGAGCAGTACTTC.